A selection of T cell receptor beta chains follows, all from one sample in a study of immune evolution from preneoplasia to lung adenocarcinoma. Assay used: immunoSEQ multiplex PCR; TCRdb lists only in-frame clones, some missing. The sample has about 1,600 clones; less than 20% are singletons. The sequencing input was FFPE invasive lung adenocarcinoma tissue. All receptors derive from a person aged 45-69 years with lung adenocarcinoma. Each CDR3 is given with its conserved first and last residue. Fields, in order: V gene, D gene, clone size, J gene, CDR3 protein, CDR3 DNA. The D gene is left open where the match is weak. A row's size may be missing; if present it is once, few, many or a size class.

V gene: TRBV21-1
D gene: .
clone size: few
J gene: TRBJ2-7
CDR3 protein: CASSPQGWEQYF
CDR3 DNA: TGTGCCAGCAGCCCGCAGGGTTGGGAGCAGTACTTC

V gene: TRBV5-1
D gene: .
clone size: .
J gene: TRBJ2-2
CDR3 protein: CASSFSAAPGTGELFF
CDR3 DNA: TGCGCCAGCAGCTTCTCGGCCGCCCCAGGCACCGGGGAGCTGTTTTTT

V gene: TRBV7-3
D gene: .
clone size: few
J gene: TRBJ2-2
CDR3 protein: CASKHYGGELFF
CDR3 DNA: TGTGCCAGCAAGCATTACGGCGGGGAGCTGTTTTTT

V gene: TRBV19
D gene: .
clone size: .
J gene: TRBJ2-5
CDR3 protein: CASSMEGRETQYF
CDR3 DNA: TGTGCCAGTAGTATGGAGGGGCGGGAGACCCAGTACTTC

V gene: TRBV5-1
D gene: TRBD2
clone size: once
J gene: TRBJ2-1
CDR3 protein: CASSLAGGPTDEQFF
CDR3 DNA: TGCGCCAGCAGCTTGGCGGGGGGACCTACCGATGAGCAGTTCTTC

V gene: TRBV20-1
D gene: .
clone size: few
J gene: TRBJ2-2
CDR3 protein: CSARQYGELFF
CDR3 DNA: TGCAGTGCTAGACAATACGGGGAGCTGTTTTTT

V gene: TRBV19
D gene: TRBD1
clone size: .
J gene: TRBJ1-1
CDR3 protein: CASSINRGREAFF
CDR3 DNA: TGTGCCAGTAGTATAAATAGGGGGCGTGAAGCTTTCTTT

V gene: TRBV6-5
D gene: .
clone size: .
J gene: TRBJ1-1
CDR3 protein: CASSEQVRGTEAFF
CDR3 DNA: TGTGCCAGCAGCGAACAGGTTAGGGGCACTGAAGCTTTCTTT

V gene: TRBV6-5
D gene: TRBD1
clone size: .
J gene: TRBJ1-2
CDR3 protein: CASSLQGAAGYTF
CDR3 DNA: TGTGCCAGCAGTTTACAGGGGGCAGCTGGCTACACCTTC

V gene: TRBV5-1
D gene: .
clone size: few
J gene: TRBJ1-1
CDR3 protein: CASTLRGPNTEAFF
CDR3 DNA: TGCGCCAGCACCCTGCGTGGGCCGAACACTGAAGCTTTCTTT

V gene: TRBV19
D gene: .
clone size: few
J gene: TRBJ2-1
CDR3 protein: CASSMKYNEQFF
CDR3 DNA: TGTGCCAGTAGTATGAAGTACAATGAGCAGTTCTTC

V gene: TRBV6-4
D gene: .
clone size: few
J gene: TRBJ2-5
CDR3 protein: CASSDEEGYFQETQYF
CDR3 DNA: TGTGCCAGCAGTGACGAAGAGGGTTACTTTCAAGAGACCCAGTACTTC

V gene: TRBV2
D gene: .
clone size: .
J gene: TRBJ2-7
CDR3 protein: CASSEPDISSYEQYF
CDR3 DNA: TGTGCCAGCAGTGAACCGGACATTTCCTCCTACGAGCAGTACTTC

V gene: TRBV2
D gene: .
clone size: few
J gene: TRBJ1-5
CDR3 protein: CASTRGEGNQPQHF
CDR3 DNA: TGTGCCAGCACCAGGGGCGAGGGCAATCAGCCCCAGCATTTT

V gene: TRBV7-8
D gene: .
clone size: .
J gene: TRBJ1-3
CDR3 protein: CASSSRSAGPGNTIYF
CDR3 DNA: TGTGCCAGCAGCTCCCGTTCGGCAGGGCCAGGAAACACCATATATTTT

V gene: TRBV7-9
D gene: .
clone size: .
J gene: TRBJ1-1
CDR3 protein: CASSPGQRVPDGAFF
CDR3 DNA: TGTGCCAGCAGCCCTGGACAGAGGGTACCCGATGGAGCTTTCTTT

V gene: TRBV6-1
D gene: TRBD1
clone size: .
J gene: TRBJ1-5
CDR3 protein: CASSEAQGEQPQHF
CDR3 DNA: TGTGCCAGCAGTGAAGCCCAGGGGGAGCAGCCCCAGCATTTT

V gene: TRBV27
D gene: TRBD2
clone size: .
J gene: TRBJ2-7
CDR3 protein: CASSLSGGRVYEQYF
CDR3 DNA: TGTGCCAGCAGTTTATCGGGCGGGAGGGTTTACGAGCAGTACTTC

V gene: TRBV4-1
D gene: .
clone size: .
J gene: TRBJ1-4
CDR3 protein: CASSRETTATNEKLFF
CDR3 DNA: TGCGCCAGCAGCCGAGAAACGACTGCAACTAATGAAAAACTGTTTTTT

V gene: TRBV7-3
D gene: .
clone size: .
J gene: TRBJ2-3
CDR3 protein: CASSFVVDTDTQYF
CDR3 DNA: TGTGCCAGCAGCTTCGTGGTAGACACAGATACGCAGTATTTT

V gene: TRBV5-1
D gene: .
clone size: few
J gene: TRBJ2-7
CDR3 protein: CASSLRRDRVYEQYF
CDR3 DNA: TGCGCCAGCAGCTTGCGCCGGGACCGTGTCTACGAGCAGTACTTC

V gene: TRBV4-1
D gene: .
clone size: few
J gene: TRBJ2-7
CDR3 protein: CASSQDPAWLTYEQYF
CDR3 DNA: TGCGCCAGCAGCCAAGACCCAGCGTGGTTGACCTACGAGCAGTACTTC

V gene: TRBV7-9
D gene: TRBD2
clone size: few
J gene: TRBJ2-7
CDR3 protein: CASCSILAGPSYEQYF
CDR3 DNA: TGTGCCAGTTGTTCCATACTAGCGGGCCCGTCCTACGAGCAGTACTTC

V gene: TRBV7-3
D gene: TRBD2
clone size: .
J gene: TRBJ2-7
CDR3 protein: CASSPRLATTEEQYF
CDR3 DNA: TGTGCCAGCAGTCCCAGACTAGCAACTACGGAGGAGCAGTACTTC

V gene: TRBV18
D gene: .
clone size: few
J gene: TRBJ2-3
CDR3 protein: CASSPRGNTQYF
CDR3 DNA: TGTGCCAGCTCACCCAGGGGAAATACGCAGTATTTT

V gene: TRBV19
D gene: TRBD2
clone size: .
J gene: TRBJ2-5
CDR3 protein: CASATGGETQYF
CDR3 DNA: TGTGCCAGTGCCACGGGGGGAGAGACCCAGTACTTC

V gene: TRBV7-3
D gene: .
clone size: .
J gene: TRBJ2-1
CDR3 protein: CASSLLGSLYNEQFF
CDR3 DNA: TGTGCCAGCAGCTTACTCGGGAGTCTCTACAATGAGCAGTTCTTC

V gene: TRBV27
D gene: TRBD1
clone size: .
J gene: TRBJ2-3
CDR3 protein: CASSLNRGTQYF
CDR3 DNA: TGTGCCAGCAGCCTAAACAGGGGTACGCAGTATTTT

V gene: TRBV11-2
D gene: TRBD1
clone size: few
J gene: TRBJ2-7
CDR3 protein: CASSLGTGTREQYF
CDR3 DNA: TGTGCCAGCAGCTTAGGGACAGGGACCCGCGAGCAGTACTTC

V gene: TRBV29-1
D gene: .
clone size: .
J gene: TRBJ2-1
CDR3 protein: CSVEDPGRRTYNEQFF
CDR3 DNA: TGCAGCGTTGAAGACCCCGGGCGCCGGACATACAATGAGCAGTTCTTC

V gene: TRBV11-2
D gene: .
clone size: few
J gene: TRBJ2-7
CDR3 protein: CASSLGQSYEQYF
CDR3 DNA: TGTGCCAGCAGCTTAGGACAAAGCTACGAGCAGTACTTC

V gene: TRBV29-1
D gene: .
clone size: .
J gene: TRBJ2-3
CDR3 protein: CSTRKDRTDTQYF
CDR3 DNA: TGCAGCACAAGGAAGGATCGCACAGATACGCAGTATTTT

V gene: TRBV9
D gene: .
clone size: few
J gene: TRBJ2-1
CDR3 protein: CASSVAGSTGRVQFF
CDR3 DNA: TGTGCCAGCAGCGTAGCAGGGTCGACAGGACGGGTGCAGTTCTTC

V gene: TRBV6-7
D gene: TRBD1
clone size: .
J gene: TRBJ1-2
CDR3 protein: CASSLHEGTGLTNYGYTF
CDR3 DNA: TGTGCCAGCAGCCTGCACGAAGGGACAGGCCTCACTAACTATGGCTACACCTTC

V gene: TRBV7-3
D gene: .
clone size: .
J gene: TRBJ2-2
CDR3 protein: CASSFRQNTGELFF
CDR3 DNA: TGTGCCAGCAGCTTCCGACAGAACACCGGGGAGCTGTTTTTT

V gene: TRBV6-5
D gene: TRBD1
clone size: few
J gene: TRBJ1-1
CDR3 protein: CASSYSGGGNTEAFF
CDR3 DNA: TGTGCCAGCAGTTACTCAGGGGGCGGAAACACTGAAGCTTTCTTT

V gene: TRBV4-1
D gene: .
clone size: .
J gene: TRBJ2-7
CDR3 protein: CASSRHRVLTYEQYF
CDR3 DNA: TGCGCCAGCAGCCGACATAGAGTTCTGACCTACGAGCAGTACTTC

V gene: TRBV9
D gene: .
clone size: few
J gene: TRBJ2-1
CDR3 protein: CASSEASVNEQFF
CDR3 DNA: TGTGCCAGCAGCGAGGCTAGCGTGAATGAGCAGTTCTTC

V gene: TRBV27
D gene: .
clone size: few
J gene: TRBJ2-3
CDR3 protein: CASTPGVYTQYF
CDR3 DNA: TGTGCCAGCACCCCCGGAGTGTATACGCAGTATTTT

V gene: TRBV6-5
D gene: TRBD1
clone size: .
J gene: TRBJ2-7
CDR3 protein: CASSYSRQGDREQYF
CDR3 DNA: TGTGCCAGCAGTTACTCGAGACAGGGGGATCGCGAGCAGTACTTC

V gene: TRBV5-4
D gene: .
clone size: .
J gene: TRBJ1-1
CDR3 protein: CASSLPNTEAFF
CDR3 DNA: TGTGCCAGCAGCCTCCCGAACACTGAAGCTTTCTTT

V gene: TRBV29-1
D gene: .
clone size: few
J gene: TRBJ1-5
CDR3 protein: CSVAQNSNQPQHF
CDR3 DNA: TGCAGCGTGGCACAAAATAGCAATCAGCCCCAGCATTTT

V gene: TRBV27
D gene: .
clone size: .
J gene: TRBJ1-2
CDR3 protein: CASTPRGPPYNYGYTF
CDR3 DNA: TGTGCCAGCACTCCGCGGGGACCTCCTTACAACTATGGCTACACCTTC

V gene: TRBV11-3
D gene: TRBD2
clone size: .
J gene: TRBJ2-7
CDR3 protein: CASSPGLAGEQYF
CDR3 DNA: TGTGCCAGCAGCCCGGGACTAGCGGGCGAGCAGTACTTC

V gene: TRBV5-1
D gene: TRBD2
clone size: few
J gene: TRBJ2-1
CDR3 protein: CASSFIAGAYNEQFF
CDR3 DNA: TGCGCCAGCAGCTTCATAGCGGGCGCCTACAATGAGCAGTTCTTC

V gene: TRBV7-9
D gene: .
clone size: .
J gene: TRBJ2-1
CDR3 protein: CASSLAAVPGGEQFF
CDR3 DNA: TGTGCCAGCAGCTTAGCGGCAGTCCCTGGGGGTGAGCAATTCTTC

V gene: TRBV18
D gene: TRBD1
clone size: .
J gene: TRBJ2-7
CDR3 protein: CASSPPTGDPIYEQYF
CDR3 DNA: TGTGCCAGCTCACCACCTACAGGGGATCCTATCTACGAGCAGTACTTC

V gene: TRBV11-2
D gene: TRBD1
clone size: .
J gene: TRBJ1-1
CDR3 protein: CASSSTGGITEAFF
CDR3 DNA: TGTGCCAGCAGCTCGACAGGGGGAATCACTGAAGCTTTCTTT